The entry below gives a single T cell receptor beta chain sequence along with its context. This clone has only a few counts. The antigen it recognizes is unknown. Within one base of it there is no much larger clone, and no base qualities were kept. The cohort was made up of 500 to 800 healthy bone marrow donors. At the time of sampling, every cohort member was nominally healthy, though immune exposures that went unrecorded were likely present. The donor was CMV seronegative and was included in the group of several hundred seronegative cohort members. A peripheral blood sample was collected from each donor, and TCR beta sequencing was performed on peripheral blood mononuclear cells. Genomic DNA was extracted from the blood cell samples with the Qiagen DNeasy Blood Extraction Kit. These data come from a study of cytomegalovirus exposure and HLA in healthy donors (dated by TCRdb to the late 2010s). In the study overall: An earlier analysis of approximately 640 of the donors reported 250 to 350 Gb of sequence data and 100 million to 140 million unique TCR beta sequences from some 180 million T cells. Because of strong linkage in the cohort, 5 or 6 DR-DQ haplotypes were treated as single units for association and clustering. The study combined high-throughput TCR immunosequencing, statistical association of individual TCRs with disease status, and machine learning to predict cytomegalovirus infection status. Along with the approximately 700-subject first cohort, a separate validation cohort of roughly 110 different subjects was used. The genetic ancestry cluster associated with self-reported Caucasian donors included 81% of the roughly 400 genotyped donors. About 280 gigabases of sequencing data and approximately 91 million unique TCR sequences made up an early release that covered over 550 HLA-typed donors. Donor age, sex, ethnicity and CMV serostatus were compiled together with the repertoire data. To decide whether each TCR beta V gene segment behaved as functional or pseudogenic, an earlier analysis of 587 of the donors relied on high-throughput TCR beta sequencing. Using immunosequencing, the study profiled T cell repertoires from about 650 subjects and related those repertoires to cytomegalovirus serostatus. To study patterns of TCR occurrence, a later analysis re-analyzed previously published TCR beta repertoires from 550 to 800 donors and added high-resolution HLA genotyping. Rather than drawing on any new phenotypic data, the later analysis identified candidate immune exposures from TCR beta sequences and the way those sequences occurred across donors. Across approximately 400 genotyped donors of the cohort, an average of approximately 240,000 unique TCR beta nucleotide sequences per donor were sequenced, and roughly 17% of those sequences were non-productive. Both class I and class II loci were covered by HLA typing, at four-digit resolution. Typing coverage differed by locus: A, B, C, DRB1 and DQB1 were typed in about 629-640 donors, DQA1 in 500 to 550, DPA1 in nearly 610, and DPB1 in about 450. In a later genetic analysis, genome-wide SNP genotypes for about 55% of the roughly 700 donors were used, and that subset was treated as a discovery cohort. The study was designed to test whether signatures of past pathogen exposure could be identified by cataloging public T cell receptors. All discovery cohort repertoires had been generated using a single sequencing platform. Study-wide conclusions, independent of this receptor: A later genetic analysis reported fewer N-insertions in productive TCRs among donors in an Asian-associated ancestry cluster than the roughly 690-donor mean. In this cohort, only TCR beta chains were sequenced, and detectable features were limited by the absence of alpha or paired-chain data. In an earlier analysis of 587 of the donors, most TCR beta V segments appeared in productive rearrangements about 87% or about 30% of the time, broadly matching IMGT annotations. According to a later analysis, parvovirus B19, influenza, CMV and Epstein-Barr virus appeared linked to several top co-occurrence clusters. A further reported finding was that TCR beta sequences accurately predicted the HLA-A and HLA-B alleles for most subjects in the first cohort. Because some donors lacked HLA typing at each locus, the association tests relied only on the typed subset. CMV serostatus was the only immune exposure information available for the cohort. A later analysis found that TCR association rates varied across HLA loci, with DRB1 alleles showing the most associated TCRs and HLA-C alleles the fewest. According to a later analysis, most CMV-associated TCR beta chains appeared to be HLA-restricted, and the HLA associations seemed to be driven largely by CMV exposure. Assigning TCR associations to individual alleles was difficult when HLA alleles, especially DR and DQ, strongly co-occurred. Most TCR sequences were observed very rarely across donors, whereas some public TCRs were present in many individuals. Linkage disequilibrium might explain the correlated functional status among segregating V segments, but an unknown experimental factor could not be ruled out. In a later genetic analysis, a missense DCLRE1C variant was associated with V-gene and J-gene trimming of TCR beta chains, and the association was replicated in an independent cohort. The presence/absence analyses assumed that sequencing depth was roughly uniform across donors, and that assumption may not be true. A total of fewer than 200 TCR beta chains were listed by the study as associated with cytomegalovirus. A later analysis found that HLA-associated TCR beta chains were more clonally expanded and had lower generation probabilities than equally common non-associated chains. Cytomegalovirus status was reported to be diagnosed by the classifier with high specificity and sensitivity in both the original and validation cohorts. The earlier analysis of some 540 of the donors excluded over 15 rarely observed V segments, including chromosome 9 orphons, because counts were too low. In a later analysis, about 17,000 TCR beta sequences were associated with specific HLA alleles at a false discovery rate of 0.05. Because the 87-base-pair reads could not distinguish some IMGT-functional V segments, including TRBV6-2 and TRBV6-3, those segments were excluded. A cluster of highly shared sequence variants was judged likely to represent a technical artifact of the sequencing pipeline. In vitro tests confirmed that a few of the cytomegalovirus-associated TCR beta chains recognize cytomegalovirus antigens. The authors suggested that the approach could potentially be generalized to other disease states and immunological phenotypes.

There are 19 amino acids in the CDR3, from cysteine to phenylalanine inclusive. Only CDR3 DNA remains: 57 bases, in frame from the first base. The junction shows trimming of 4 bases on V and 6 bases on J, and the gene matches do not reach 21 bases of it. Taken from the germline V gene, the CDR1 and CDR2 loops are MDHEN and SYDVKM. Libraries were prepared through the immunoSEQ multiplex PCR assay. For the multiplex PCR, a mixture combining 60 forward primers for TCR Vbeta segments and 13 reverse primers for TCR Jbeta segments was used. A multiplex PCR assay on genomic DNA amplified the CDR3 region of rearranged TCR beta genes. On the Illumina HiSeq System, the amplified TCR beta libraries were sequenced as 87-base-pair reads. Concerning the study's data processing: In a later analysis, tens of millions of unique TCR beta chains were counted across the 666 repertoires, and roughly 10 million of these chains were shared by at least two donors. Raw reads were error-corrected and collapsed into unique sequences by a nearest-neighbor algorithm in which closely related sequences were merged to remove PCR and sequencing errors. To assign V, D and J gene segments, CDR3 sequences were aligned to IMGT reference sequences. For a sequence to be retained, at least a six-nucleotide match to both a V gene segment and a J gene segment was required. A rearrangement counted as productive if the CDR3 had no stop codons and remained in frame with V and J, and every other rearrangement counted as non-productive. Following IMGT convention, CDR3 was defined as the stretch from the second conserved V-encoded cysteine to the conserved J-encoded phenylalanine. In an earlier analysis of around 600 of the donors, sequences lacking an unambiguous match to a single V gene segment were excluded. An earlier analysis of a few hundred of the donors classified V segments as functional when productive rearrangements were above 56.7% and as segregating when the standard deviation between donors was above 5%. To diagnose cytomegalovirus status from the catalog of TCR beta chain sequences, a statistical classification framework was built. In a later analysis, V and J genes were assigned by comparing TCR nucleotide sequences against IMGT/GENE-DB human TR gene sequences. Using the TCRdist pipeline, a later analysis assigned CDR3 sequences along with most-parsimonious VDJ recombination scenarios. In a later analysis, every TCR beta chain was defined by the combination of its CDR3 amino acid sequence and its V-gene family, and reads without a unique V-gene family were dropped. In a later analysis, 500 to 700 highly shared, low-generation-probability nucleotide sequences were removed to address suspected cross-contamination and a sequencing artifact. In a later analysis, a clonal expansion index was calculated for each public chain from normalized within-repertoire ranks of inferred template counts. Generation probabilities in a later analysis came from a VDJ recombination model fitted to out-of-frame rearrangements, and those results were checked against IGoR. In a later analysis, hypergeometric tests were used to score TCR-TCR, TCR-HLA and TCR-CMV co-occurrence, with a repertoire-size bias correction applied to TCR pairs. In a later analysis, false discovery rates were estimated by permuting HLA or CMV assignments 20 times. In a later analysis, co-occurring TCRs were grouped with DBSCAN, and TCRdist sequence similarity was added when clustering was performed within HLA-allele-positive subsets. Repertoires with fewer than 30,000 or more than 120,000 public chains were left out of co-occurrence clustering, as were five repertoires with anomalous nucleotide sharing. The table was pulled from immuneACCESS by TCRdb, which kept in-frame rearrangements only. Such tables lose some clones; where checked, under half of the loss comes from unresolved V genes, and the rest has no known cause. V, J and clone size are those of that table, while D and trimming were read from the DNA. This sample holds roughly 120,000 clones; around 61% were observed only once. The ten most abundant clones make up about 2.2% of the sample.

The sequence derives from a woman under 40 in good health and CMV-seronegative. The sequenced material came from PBMCs. The chain joins TRBV28 to TRBJ2-1, with 7 middle bases fitting TRBD2. The CDR3 loop reads CASSSAGLAAFARSNEQFF. The sequenced DNA: TGTGCCAGCAGTTCGGCCGGCCTAGCGGCTTTCGCACGCTCCAATGAGCAGTTCTTC.